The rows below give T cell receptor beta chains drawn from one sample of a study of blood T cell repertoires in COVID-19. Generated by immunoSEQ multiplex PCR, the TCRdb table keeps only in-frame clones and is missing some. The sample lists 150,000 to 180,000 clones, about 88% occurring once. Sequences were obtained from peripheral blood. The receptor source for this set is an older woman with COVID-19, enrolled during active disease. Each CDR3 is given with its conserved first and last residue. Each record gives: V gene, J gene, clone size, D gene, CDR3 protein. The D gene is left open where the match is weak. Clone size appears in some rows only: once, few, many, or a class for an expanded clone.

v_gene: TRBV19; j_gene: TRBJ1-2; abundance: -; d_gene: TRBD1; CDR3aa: CASSIRGQDGYTF
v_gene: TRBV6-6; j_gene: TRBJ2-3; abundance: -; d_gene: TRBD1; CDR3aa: CASSRMTGPSTDTQYF
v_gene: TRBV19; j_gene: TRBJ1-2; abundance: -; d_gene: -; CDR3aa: CASQRASRGANYGYTF
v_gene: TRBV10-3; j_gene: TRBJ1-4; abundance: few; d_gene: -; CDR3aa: CATMGQGTEKLFF
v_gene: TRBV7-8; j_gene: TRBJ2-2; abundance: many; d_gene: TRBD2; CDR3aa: CASSIRTSQNTGELFF
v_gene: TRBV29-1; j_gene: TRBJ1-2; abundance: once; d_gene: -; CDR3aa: CSVGQTGYTF
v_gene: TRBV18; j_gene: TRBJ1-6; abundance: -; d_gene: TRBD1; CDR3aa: CASSPRDSFNSPLHF
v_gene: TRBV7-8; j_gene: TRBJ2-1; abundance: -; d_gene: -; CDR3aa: CASSLTSRNNEQFF
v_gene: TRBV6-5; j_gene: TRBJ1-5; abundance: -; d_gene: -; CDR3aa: CASWGGGQPQHF
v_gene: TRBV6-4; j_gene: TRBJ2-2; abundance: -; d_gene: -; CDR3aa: CASNKGGPGTGELFF
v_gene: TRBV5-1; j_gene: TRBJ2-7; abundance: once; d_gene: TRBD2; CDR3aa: CASSSRLAGAYEQYF
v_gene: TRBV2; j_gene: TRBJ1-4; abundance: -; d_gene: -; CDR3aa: CASTSNRDLNEKLFF
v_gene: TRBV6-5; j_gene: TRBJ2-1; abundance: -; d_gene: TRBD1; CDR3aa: CASSHSGTVPNEQFF
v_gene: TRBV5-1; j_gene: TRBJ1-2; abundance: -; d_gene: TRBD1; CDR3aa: CARSDVRGQGGGGYTF
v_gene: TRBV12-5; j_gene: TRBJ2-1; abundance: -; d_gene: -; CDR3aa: CASGLFRVFAPTGQFF
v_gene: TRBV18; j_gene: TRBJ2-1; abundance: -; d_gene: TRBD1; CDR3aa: CASSPRGRPSEQFF
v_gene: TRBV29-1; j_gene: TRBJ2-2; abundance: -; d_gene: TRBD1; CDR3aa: CSVRQGARTGELFF
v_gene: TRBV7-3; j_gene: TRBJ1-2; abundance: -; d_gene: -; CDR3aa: CASSPGNNYGYTF
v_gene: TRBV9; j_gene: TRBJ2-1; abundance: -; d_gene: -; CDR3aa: CASSPTRLPYNEQFF
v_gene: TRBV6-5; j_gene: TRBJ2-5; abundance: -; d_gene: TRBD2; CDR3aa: CASRDTSGRQETQYF
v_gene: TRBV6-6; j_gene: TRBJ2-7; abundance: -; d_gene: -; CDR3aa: CASSYLGGEGEQYF
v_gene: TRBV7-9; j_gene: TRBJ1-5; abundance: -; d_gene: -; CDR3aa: CASSPSWDNNQPQHF
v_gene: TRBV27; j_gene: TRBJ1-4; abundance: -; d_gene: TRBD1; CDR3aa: CASRTGLATNEKLFF
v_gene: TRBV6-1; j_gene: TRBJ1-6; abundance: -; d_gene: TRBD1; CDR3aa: CASSDTPGGTGRNSPLHF
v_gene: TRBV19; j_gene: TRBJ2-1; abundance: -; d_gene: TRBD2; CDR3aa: CASSIEGTSATHEQFF
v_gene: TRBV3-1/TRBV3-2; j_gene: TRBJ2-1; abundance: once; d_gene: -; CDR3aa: CASSQVRSGVHEQFF
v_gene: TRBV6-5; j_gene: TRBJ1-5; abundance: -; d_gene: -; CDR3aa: CASRYRDSNRPQHF
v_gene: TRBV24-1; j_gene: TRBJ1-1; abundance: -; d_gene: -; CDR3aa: CATSVGGWGGAFF
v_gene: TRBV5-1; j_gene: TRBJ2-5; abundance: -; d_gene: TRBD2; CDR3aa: CASSLSGGETQYF
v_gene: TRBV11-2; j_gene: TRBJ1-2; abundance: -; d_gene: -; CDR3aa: CASSLEHSYGYTF
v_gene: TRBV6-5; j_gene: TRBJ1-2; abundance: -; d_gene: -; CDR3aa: CASRETIKDGYTF
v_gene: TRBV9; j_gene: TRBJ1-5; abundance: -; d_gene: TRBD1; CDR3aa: CASSQGAGMGQPQHF
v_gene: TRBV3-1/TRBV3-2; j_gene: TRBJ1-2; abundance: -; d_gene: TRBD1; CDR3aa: CASSPRTGGMVGYTF
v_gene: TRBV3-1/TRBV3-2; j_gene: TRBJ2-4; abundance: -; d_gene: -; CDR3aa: CASSQRLAKNIQYF
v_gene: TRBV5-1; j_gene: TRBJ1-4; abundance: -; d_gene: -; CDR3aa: CASSLAGQSNEKLFF
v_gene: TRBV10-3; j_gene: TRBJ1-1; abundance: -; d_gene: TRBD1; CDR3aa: CAISGTVGRNTEAFF
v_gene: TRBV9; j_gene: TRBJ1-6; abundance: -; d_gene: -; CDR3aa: CASRQGGGVSSYNSPLHF
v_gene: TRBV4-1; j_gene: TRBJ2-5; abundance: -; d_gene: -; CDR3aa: CASSQERGIETQYF
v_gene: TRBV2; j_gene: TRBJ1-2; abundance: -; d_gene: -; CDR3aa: CASSEASGILYGYTF
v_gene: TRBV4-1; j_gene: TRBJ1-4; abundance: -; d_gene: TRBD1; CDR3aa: CASSQPGGTTNEKLFF
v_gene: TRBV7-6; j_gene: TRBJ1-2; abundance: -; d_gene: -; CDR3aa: CASSSEGGQLDGYTF
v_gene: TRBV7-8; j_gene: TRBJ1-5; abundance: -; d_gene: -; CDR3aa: CASSLAQVNQPQHF
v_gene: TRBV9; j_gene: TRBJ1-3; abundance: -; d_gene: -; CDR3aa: CASSGQLLGGNTIYF
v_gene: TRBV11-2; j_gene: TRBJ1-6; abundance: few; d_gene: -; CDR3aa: CASSLNSPLHF
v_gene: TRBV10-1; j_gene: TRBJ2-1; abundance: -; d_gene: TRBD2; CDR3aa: CASSESTGRVSNEQFF
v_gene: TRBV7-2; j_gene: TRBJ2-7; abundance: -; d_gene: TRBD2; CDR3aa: CASSTLAGVPYEQYF
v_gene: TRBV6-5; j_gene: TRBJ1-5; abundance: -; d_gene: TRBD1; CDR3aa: CASKVGQGNQPQHF
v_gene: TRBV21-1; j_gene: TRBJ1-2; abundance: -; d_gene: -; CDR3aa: CASSTPRQSPMGGYTF
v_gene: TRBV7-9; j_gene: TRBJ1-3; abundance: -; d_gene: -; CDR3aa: CASSLRAVEGGNTIYF
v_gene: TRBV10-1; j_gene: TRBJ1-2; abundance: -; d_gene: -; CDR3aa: CASSEDPSYGYTF
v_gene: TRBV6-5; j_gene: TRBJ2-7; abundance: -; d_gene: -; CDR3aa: CASTPDSSSYEQYF